These 16 T cell receptor beta chains were all obtained from the same sample, sequenced in a study of T cells in Graves' hyperthyroidism and ophthalmopathy. RNA transcripts were the template for amplifying TCR beta CDR3 regions. The study used the HTBI primer set for a first-round RT-PCR of the TCR CDR3. TCRdb reprocessed the multiplex PCR reads with MiXCR, giving one entry per CDR3 protein. The data hold 500,000 to 750,000 distinct CDR3 sequences, with approximately 44% observed a single time. Source material: peripheral blood or thyroid tissue (not recorded which). The receptors here all came from a young woman with Graves' hyperthyroidism.

This clonotype was seen ten or more times. A read error may explain this, as a much larger clone is one base away. The V gene is TRBV29-1, the J gene TRBJ2-7; TRBD1 agrees at 7 bases. The V segment lost 7 bases and the J segment 2 bases; nucleotides outside the gene matches: 8. Germline V lookup: CDR1 SQVTM, CDR2 ANQGSEA. This CDR3 contains 13 residues. The CDR3 coding sequence is TGCAGCGCTAGCACAGGGGACACCTACGAGCAGTACTTC. Translated, it gives CSASTGDTYEQYF.

A word on this clonotype: Mismatch with germline at one junction end may stem from a read error. The V call is TRBV7-6, the J call TRBJ2-2; TRBD2 matches at 13 bases. Germline CDR1 and CDR2: SGHVS and FNYEAQ. This CDR3 region has 17 residues. CDR3: CASSWGLAGRDTGELSW. The DNA for the CDR3 is TGTGCCAGCAGCTGGGGACTAGCGGGAAGGGACACCGGGGAGCTGTCTTGG.

This clonotype was recorded once. The chain has TRBV20-1 and TRBJ2-7; tentatively, D is TRBD1 (6 bases). CDR3 size: 22 residues. Germline loops: CDR1 DFQATT, CDR2 SNEGSKA (reference sequence). V was clipped by 1 base and J by 4 bases, with 38 bases between them. The CDR3 region is CSARGRTGIDLGCWQGPYEQYF. DNA for the CDR3: TGCAGTGCTAGAGGAAGGACCGGTATCGATCTTGGCTGCTGGCAGGGGCCTTACGAGCAGTACTTC.

This clonotype was seen only once. This chain links TRBV7-3 with TRBJ2-2; TRBD2 matches 11 bases. V was clipped by 9 bases and J by 7 bases; unmatched bases: 7. This CDR3 is built from 14 residues. CDR1 is SGHTA and CDR2 is FQGTGA in the germline V gene. This chain's CDR3 is CASKGLAVVGELFF. CDR3 in DNA: TGTGCCAGTAAGGGACTAGCGGTTGTCGGGGAGCTGTTTTTT.

This clonotype has ten or more counts. The J gene is TRBJ1-1, the V gene TRBV9; D might be TRBD1 (5 bases). Trimming pared 3 bases from V and 1 base from J, leaving 7 bases between. Germline V gene lookup returns CDR1 SGDLS and CDR2 YYNGEE. The CDR3 consists of 13 residues. CDR3 residues: CASSGDRNTEAFF. Written as DNA, the CDR3 is TGTGCCAGCAGCGGCGACAGGAACACTGAAGCTTTCTTT.

A single count supports this clonotype. V gene TRBV20-1 combines with J gene TRBJ1-4; D is uncertain. The V gene's germline CDR1 is DFQATT and CDR2 SNEGSKA (reference sequence). Deletions cut 1 base from V and 5 bases from J, with 14 bases between. This CDR3 spans 15 amino acids. CDR3 DNA: TGCAGTGCTAGAGTTCGGCAGACCCGAAATGAAAAACTGTTTTTT. Protein: CSARVRQTRNEKLFF.

Notes on this clonotype: A much larger clone sits a single nucleotide away, making a read error possible. The chain carries TRBV18 and TRBJ2-6; either TRBD1 or TRBD2 may fit D (5 bases each). The length of the CDR3 is 15 residues. Trimming removed 3 bases from V and 5 bases from J, with 11 bases in between. Per the germline V gene, CDR1 is KGHSH and CDR2 is LQKENI. The DNA for the CDR3 is TGTGCCAGCTCACCGGGGACGCCCAGGGCCAACGTCCTGACTTTC. Protein sequence: CASSPGTPRANVLTF.

This clonotype has a handful of counts. The chain couples TRBV25-1 to TRBJ2-7; D tentatively fits TRBD1 or TRBD2 (6 bases each). The closer fit of TRBJ2-1 to the DNA end suggests the J call may be wrong. The CDR3 covers 12 residues. The germline gives CDR1 MGHDK, CDR2 SYGVNS. Written as DNA, the CDR3 is TGTGCCAGCAGTGAATCGGGGGCTGAGCAGTTCTTC. Amino acids: CASSESGAEQFF.

About this clonotype itself: The conserved phenylalanine or tryptophan normally closing the CDR3 is absent here, so this likely arose from a read error. No DNA is shown, since the ends of the CDR3 on it are uncertain; the CDR3 is the one TCRdb lists. The chain recombines TRBV7-9 with TRBJ2-2; TRBD1, as called in the table, went unchecked against the DNA. Both ends counted, the CDR3 spans 10 residues. Looked up from germline, CDR1 is SEHNR and CDR2 is FQNEAQ (reference sequence). The CDR3 reads CASSLGGTGI.

This clonotype was detected only once. A read error is likely, as this CDR3 ends without the conserved phenylalanine or tryptophan. The DNA is left out, because the CDR3 cannot be placed on it with certainty; the CDR3 is given as TCRdb lists it. V and J are TRBV15 and TRBJ1-6. The length of the CDR3 is 8 amino acids, counting both ends. CDR1 and CDR2 from the germline V gene are LNHNV and YYDKDF (reference sequence). The CDR3: CATSRDPR.

This clonotype was counted between two and nine times. An end of the junction differs from the germline gene, which may be a read error. The rearrangement joins TRBV2 to TRBJ1-1; D unresolved. Germline CDR1 SNHLY, CDR2 FYNNEI. The CDR3 consists of 13 residues. The CDR3 DNA reads as TGTGCCAGCAGTGTTGAAGGGAACAATGAAGCTTTCTTT. Its protein is CASSVEGNNEAFF. The entire variable domain, with the rest obtained from reference TRBV2 and TRBJ1-1, is as follows: EPEVTQTPSHQVTQMGQEVILRCVPISNHLYFYWYRQILGQKVEFLVSFYNNEISEKSEIFDDQFSVERPDGSNFTLKIRSTKLEDSAMYFCASSVEGNNEAFFGQGTRLTVV.

This clonotype was seen many times. The chain has TRBV7-9 and TRBJ1-2; 7 bases are a match to TRBD1. V gave up 8 bases and J gave up 7 bases; unmatched junction bases: 10. The CDR3 sequence is 13 residues long. CDR1 is SEHNR and CDR2 is FQNEAQ in the germline V gene (reference sequence). Written as DNA, the CDR3 is TGTGCCAGCGCTAGGATGACAGGGTCTGGCTACACCTTC. Translated: CASARMTGSGYTF. Looking up the rest from reference TRBV7-9 and TRBJ1-2 gives the full variable domain: DTGVSQNPRHKITKRGQNVTFRCDPISEHNRLYWYRQTLGQGPEFLTYFQNEAQLEKSRLLSDRFSAERPKGSFSTLEIQRTEQGDSAMYLCASARMTGSGYTFGSGTRLTVV.

The CDR3 bases are TGCAGTGCTAGAGATGGGACAGGGTTCGAAGCTTTCTTT. Protein product: CSARDGTGFEAFF. The rearrangement uses TRBV20-1 and TRBJ1-1; 9 positions match TRBD1. Looked up from germline, CDR1 is DFQATT and CDR2 is SNEGSKA (reference sequence). Losses at the gene ends were 0 bases for V and 8 bases for J; bases not matched to a gene: 4. This CDR3 has 13 residues.

The rearrangement uses TRBV20-1 and TRBJ2-7, with 9 bases matching TRBD2. The J call may be faulty, since TRBJ2-1 better matches the DNA end. The CDR3 loop spans 14 amino acids. The germline CDR1 and CDR2 sequences are DFQATT and SNEGSKA (reference sequence). CDR3 sequence reads: CSASLPSGISEQFF. The CDR3 nucleotides are TGCAGTGCTAGCCTTCCTAGCGGGATCAGTGAGCAGTTCTTC.

At least ten counts were recorded for this clonotype. V and J are TRBV20-1 and TRBJ1-5; TRBD1 is a possible D gene (5 bases). The CDR3 has 13 residues. V was shortened by 3 bases and J by 3 bases, with 9 bases between the two germline ends. The V gene's germline CDR1 is DFQATT and CDR2 SNEGSKA (reference sequence). CDR3 sequence: CSARGLINQPQHF. Written as DNA, the CDR3 is TGCAGTGCTAGGGGGCTGATCAATCAGCCCCAGCATTTT.

This clonotype appeared many times. The V call is TRBV5-4, the J call TRBJ2-6, with 9 bases fitting TRBD1. This CDR3 region has 16 residues. Unmatched junction bases numbered 7, after V lost 5 bases and J lost 4 bases. Germline CDR1 reads SGHNT; CDR2 reads YYREEE (reference sequence). CDR3 DNA: TGTGCCAGCAGTAAAAACAGGGGGCTCGGGGCCAACGTCCTGACTTTC. Translating it yields CASSKNRGLGANVLTF.